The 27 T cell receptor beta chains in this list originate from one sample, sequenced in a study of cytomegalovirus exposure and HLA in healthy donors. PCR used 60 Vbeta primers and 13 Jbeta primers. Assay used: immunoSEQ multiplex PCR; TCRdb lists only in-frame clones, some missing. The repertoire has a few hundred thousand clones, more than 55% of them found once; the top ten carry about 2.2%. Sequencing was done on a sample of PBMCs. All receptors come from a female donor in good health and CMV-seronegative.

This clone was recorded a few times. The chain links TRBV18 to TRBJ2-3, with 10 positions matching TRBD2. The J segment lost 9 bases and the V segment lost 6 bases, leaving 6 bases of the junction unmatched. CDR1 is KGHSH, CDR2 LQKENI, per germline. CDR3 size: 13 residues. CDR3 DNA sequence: TGTGCCAGCTCCGAGCAGCGGGAGGGGACGCAGTATTTT. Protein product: CASSEQREGTQYF.

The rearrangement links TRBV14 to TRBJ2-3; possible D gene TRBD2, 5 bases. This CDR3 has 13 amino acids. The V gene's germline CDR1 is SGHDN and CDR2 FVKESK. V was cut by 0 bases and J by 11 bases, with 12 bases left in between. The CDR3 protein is CASSQDILGEQYF. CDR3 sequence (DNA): TGTGCCAGCAGCCAAGATATTCTGGGAGAGCAGTATTTT.

The CDR3 nucleotides are TGTGCCAGTAGTCTGGGACAGGGGTGGACAGATACGCAGTATTTT. The encoded protein is CASSLGQGWTDTQYF. The chain carries TRBV19 and TRBJ2-3; 10 positions agree with TRBD1. The CDR3 consists of 15 residues. Germline V gives CDR1 LNHDA, CDR2 SQIVND (reference sequence). Trimming cost V 5 bases and J 3 bases; bases outside gene matches: 5. The full variable domain, its missing parts supplied by reference TRBV19 and TRBJ2-3, is DGGITQSPKYLFRKEGQNVTLSCEQNLNHDAMYWYRQDPGQGLRLIYYSQIVNDFQKGDIAEGYSVSREKKESFPLTVTSAQKNPTAFYLCASSLGQGWTDTQYFGPGTRLTVL.

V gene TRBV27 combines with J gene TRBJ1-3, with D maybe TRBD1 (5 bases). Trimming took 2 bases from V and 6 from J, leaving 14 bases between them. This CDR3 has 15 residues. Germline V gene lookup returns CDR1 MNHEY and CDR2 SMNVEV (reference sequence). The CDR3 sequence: CASSLGQGSSNTIYF. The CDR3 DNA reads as TGTGCCAGCAGTTTAGGGCAGGGTAGCTCAAACACCATATATTTT.

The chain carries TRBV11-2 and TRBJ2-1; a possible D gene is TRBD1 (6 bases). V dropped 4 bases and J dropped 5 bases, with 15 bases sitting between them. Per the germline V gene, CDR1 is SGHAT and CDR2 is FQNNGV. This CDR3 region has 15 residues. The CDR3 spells CASSSQTGVNNEQFF. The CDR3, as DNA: TGTGCCAGCAGCTCGCAGACAGGTGTCAACAATGAGCAGTTCTTC. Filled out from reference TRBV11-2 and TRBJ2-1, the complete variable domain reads EAGVAQSPRYKIIEKRQSVAFWCNPISGHATLYWYQQILGQGPKLLIQFQNNGVVDDSQLPKDRFSAERLKGVDSTLKIQPAKLEDSAVYLCASSSQTGVNNEQFFGPGTRLTVL.

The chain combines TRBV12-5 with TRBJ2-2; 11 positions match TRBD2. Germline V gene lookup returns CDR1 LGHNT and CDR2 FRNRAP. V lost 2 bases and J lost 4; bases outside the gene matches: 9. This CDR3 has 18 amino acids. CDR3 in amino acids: CASGLFIAGGPLTGELFF. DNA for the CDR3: TGTGCTAGTGGTTTGTTCATAGCGGGAGGGCCTCTCACCGGGGAGCTGTTTTTT.

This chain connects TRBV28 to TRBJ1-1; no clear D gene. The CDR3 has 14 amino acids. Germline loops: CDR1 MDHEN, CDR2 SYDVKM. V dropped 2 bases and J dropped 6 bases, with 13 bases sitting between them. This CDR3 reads CASSLSAVGAEAFF. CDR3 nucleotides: TGTGCCAGCAGTTTAAGCGCCGTAGGCGCTGAAGCTTTCTTT. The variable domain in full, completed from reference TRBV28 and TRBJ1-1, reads DVKVTQSSRYLVKRTGEKVFLECVQDMDHENMFWYRQDPGLGLRLIYFSYDVKMKEKGDIPEGYSVSREKKERFSLILESASTNQTSMYLCASSLSAVGAEAFFGQGTRLTVV.

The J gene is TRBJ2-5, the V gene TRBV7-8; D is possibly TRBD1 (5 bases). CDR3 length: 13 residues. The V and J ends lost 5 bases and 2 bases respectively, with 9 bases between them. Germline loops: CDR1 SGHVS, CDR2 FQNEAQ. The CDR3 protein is CASSPTGQETQYF. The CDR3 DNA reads TGTGCCAGCAGCCCAACAGGTCAAGAGACCCAGTACTTC.

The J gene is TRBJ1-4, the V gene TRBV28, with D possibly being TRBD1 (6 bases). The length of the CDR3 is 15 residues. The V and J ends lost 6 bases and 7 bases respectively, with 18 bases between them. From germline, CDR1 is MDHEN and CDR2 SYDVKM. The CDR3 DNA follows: TGTGCCAGCAGCCGCGGGGGGGGGCGAGGTGAAAAACTGTTTTTT. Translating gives CASSRGGGRGEKLFF.

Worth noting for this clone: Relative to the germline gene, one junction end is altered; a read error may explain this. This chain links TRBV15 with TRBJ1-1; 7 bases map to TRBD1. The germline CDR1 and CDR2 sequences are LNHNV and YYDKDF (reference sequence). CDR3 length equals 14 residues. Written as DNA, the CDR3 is TGTGCCACCAGCAGAGCCCGACAGGGAACTGATGCTTTCTTT. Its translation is CATSRARQGTDAFF.

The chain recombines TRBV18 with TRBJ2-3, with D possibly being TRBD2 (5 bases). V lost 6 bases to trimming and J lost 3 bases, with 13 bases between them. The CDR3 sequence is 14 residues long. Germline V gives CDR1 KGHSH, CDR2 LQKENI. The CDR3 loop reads CASSGAEGTDTQYF. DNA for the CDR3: TGTGCCAGCTCCGGAGCGGAAGGAACAGATACGCAGTATTTT. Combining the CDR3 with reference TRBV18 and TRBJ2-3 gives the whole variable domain NAGVMQNPRHLVRRRGQEARLRCSPMKGHSHVYWYRQLPEEGLKFMVYLQKENIIDESGMPKERFSAEFPKEGPSILRIQQVVRGDSAAYFCASSGAEGTDTQYFGPGTRLTVL.

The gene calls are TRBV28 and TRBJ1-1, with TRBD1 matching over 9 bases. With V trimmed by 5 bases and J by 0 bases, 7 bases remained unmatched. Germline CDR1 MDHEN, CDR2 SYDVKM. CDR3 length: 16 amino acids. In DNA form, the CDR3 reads TGTGCCAGCAGTCTAGGGGGACAGGGAATGAACACTGAAGCTTTCTTT. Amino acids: CASSLGGQGMNTEAFF.

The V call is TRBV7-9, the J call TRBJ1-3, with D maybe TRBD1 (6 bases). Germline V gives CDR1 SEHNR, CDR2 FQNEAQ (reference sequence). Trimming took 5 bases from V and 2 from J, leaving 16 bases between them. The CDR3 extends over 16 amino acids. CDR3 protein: CASSPLGANPGNTIYF. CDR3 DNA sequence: TGTGCCAGCAGCCCGTTGGGGGCGAATCCTGGAAACACCATATATTTT.

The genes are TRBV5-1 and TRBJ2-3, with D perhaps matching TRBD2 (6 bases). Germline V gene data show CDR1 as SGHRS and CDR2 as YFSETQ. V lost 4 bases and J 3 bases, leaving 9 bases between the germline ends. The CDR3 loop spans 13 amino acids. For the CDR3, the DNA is TGCGCCAGCAGCCCGGACTATACAGATACGCAGTATTTT. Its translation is CASSPDYTDTQYF.

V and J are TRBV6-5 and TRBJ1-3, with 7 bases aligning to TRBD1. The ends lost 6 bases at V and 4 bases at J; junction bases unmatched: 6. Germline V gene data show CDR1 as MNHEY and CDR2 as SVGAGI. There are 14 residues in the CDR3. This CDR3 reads CASRGTEGGNTIYF. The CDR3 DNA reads TGTGCCAGCAGAGGGACAGAGGGAGGAAACACCATATATTTT.

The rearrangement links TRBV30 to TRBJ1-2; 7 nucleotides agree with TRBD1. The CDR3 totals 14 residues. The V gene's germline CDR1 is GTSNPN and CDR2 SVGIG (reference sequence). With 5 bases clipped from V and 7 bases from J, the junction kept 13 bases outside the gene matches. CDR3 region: CAWGTKGAYRGYTF. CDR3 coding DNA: TGTGCCTGGGGGACGAAGGGGGCGTATCGTGGCTACACCTTC.

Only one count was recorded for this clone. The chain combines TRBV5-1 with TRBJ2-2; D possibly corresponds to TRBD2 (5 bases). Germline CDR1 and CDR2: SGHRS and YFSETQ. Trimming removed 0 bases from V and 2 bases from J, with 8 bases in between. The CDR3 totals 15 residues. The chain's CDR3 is CASSLDRTNTGELFF. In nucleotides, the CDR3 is TGCGCCAGCAGCTTGGACCGGACTAACACCGGGGAGCTGTTTTTT. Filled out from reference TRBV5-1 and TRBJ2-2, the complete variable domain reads KAGVTQTPRYLIKTRGQQVTLSCSPISGHRSVSWYQQTPGQGLQFLFEYFSETQRNKGNFPGRFSGRQFSNSRSEMNVSTLELGDSALYLCASSLDRTNTGELFFGEGSRLTVL.

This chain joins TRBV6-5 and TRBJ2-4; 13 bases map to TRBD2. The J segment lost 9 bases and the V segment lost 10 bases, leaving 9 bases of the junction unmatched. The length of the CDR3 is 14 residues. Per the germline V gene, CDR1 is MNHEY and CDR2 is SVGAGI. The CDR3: CATRTSGGIGIQYF. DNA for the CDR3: TGTGCCACCCGGACTAGCGGGGGAATTGGCATTCAGTACTTC.

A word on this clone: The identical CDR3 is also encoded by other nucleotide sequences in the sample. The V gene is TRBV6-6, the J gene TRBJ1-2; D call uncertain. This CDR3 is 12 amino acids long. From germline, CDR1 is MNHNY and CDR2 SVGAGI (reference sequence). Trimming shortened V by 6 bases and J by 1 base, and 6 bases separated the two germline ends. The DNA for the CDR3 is TGTGCCAGCAGGACTGGTAACTATGGCTACACCTTC. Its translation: CASRTGNYGYTF.

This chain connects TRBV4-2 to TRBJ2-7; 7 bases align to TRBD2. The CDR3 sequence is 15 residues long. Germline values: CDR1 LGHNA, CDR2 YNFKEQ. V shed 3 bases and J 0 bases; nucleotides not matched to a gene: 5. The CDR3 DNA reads TGTGCCAGCAGCCAGGCGCTAGCGGACTCCTACGAGCAGTACTTC. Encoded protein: CASSQALADSYEQYF.

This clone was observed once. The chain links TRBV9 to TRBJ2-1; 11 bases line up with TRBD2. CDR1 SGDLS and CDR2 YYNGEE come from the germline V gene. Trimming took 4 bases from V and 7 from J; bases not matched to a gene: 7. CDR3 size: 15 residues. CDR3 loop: CASSMIAGGTNEQFF. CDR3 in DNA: TGTGCCAGCAGCATGATAGCGGGAGGGACGAATGAGCAGTTCTTC.

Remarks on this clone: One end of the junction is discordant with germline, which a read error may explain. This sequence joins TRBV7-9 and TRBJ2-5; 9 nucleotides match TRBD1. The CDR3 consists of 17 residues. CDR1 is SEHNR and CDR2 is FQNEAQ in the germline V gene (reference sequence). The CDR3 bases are TGTTCCAGCAGCTTGGGATTGGACAGGGGTAGGCAAGAGACCCAGTACTTC. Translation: CSSSLGLDRGRQETQYF.

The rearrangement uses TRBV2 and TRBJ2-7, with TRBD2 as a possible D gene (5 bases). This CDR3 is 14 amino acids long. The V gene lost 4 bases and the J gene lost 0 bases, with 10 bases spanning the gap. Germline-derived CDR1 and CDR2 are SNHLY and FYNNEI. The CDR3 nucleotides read TGTGCCAGCAGTGTCGAAGGGAGCTCCTACGAGCAGTACTTC. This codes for CASSVEGSSYEQYF.

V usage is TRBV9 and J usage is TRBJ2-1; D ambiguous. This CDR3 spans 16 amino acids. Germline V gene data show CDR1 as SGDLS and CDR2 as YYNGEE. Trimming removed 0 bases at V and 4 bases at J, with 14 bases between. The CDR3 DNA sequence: TGTGCCAGCAGCGTAGCTACGGCAGGTTCATACAATGAGCAGTTCTTC. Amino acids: CASSVATAGSYNEQFF.

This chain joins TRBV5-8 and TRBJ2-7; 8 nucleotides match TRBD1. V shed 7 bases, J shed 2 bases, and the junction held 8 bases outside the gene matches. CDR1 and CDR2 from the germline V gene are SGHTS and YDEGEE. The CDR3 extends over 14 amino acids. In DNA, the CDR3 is TGTGCCAGCTGTGACAGGGGAGGAACCTACGAGCAGTACTTC. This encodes CASCDRGGTYEQYF.

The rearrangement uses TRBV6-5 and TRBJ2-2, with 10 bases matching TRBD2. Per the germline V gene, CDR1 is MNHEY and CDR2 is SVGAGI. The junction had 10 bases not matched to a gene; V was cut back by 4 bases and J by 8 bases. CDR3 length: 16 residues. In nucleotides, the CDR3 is TGTGCCAGCAGTTCCGGACTAGCGGTCGTCAGTGGGGAGCTGTTTTTT. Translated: CASSSGLAVVSGELFF.

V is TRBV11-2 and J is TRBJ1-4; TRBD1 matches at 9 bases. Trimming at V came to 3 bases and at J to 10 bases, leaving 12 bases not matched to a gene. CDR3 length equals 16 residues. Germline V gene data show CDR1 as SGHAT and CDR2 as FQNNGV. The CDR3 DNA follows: TGTGCCAGCAGCTTTGCGGGACAGGGCTCTCGTGGAAAACTGTTTTTT. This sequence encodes CASSFAGQGSRGKLFF. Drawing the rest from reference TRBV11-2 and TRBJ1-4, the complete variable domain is EAGVAQSPRYKIIEKRQSVAFWCNPISGHATLYWYQQILGQGPKLLIQFQNNGVVDDSQLPKDRFSAERLKGVDSTLKIQPAKLEDSAVYLCASSFAGQGSRGKLFFGSGTQLSVL.